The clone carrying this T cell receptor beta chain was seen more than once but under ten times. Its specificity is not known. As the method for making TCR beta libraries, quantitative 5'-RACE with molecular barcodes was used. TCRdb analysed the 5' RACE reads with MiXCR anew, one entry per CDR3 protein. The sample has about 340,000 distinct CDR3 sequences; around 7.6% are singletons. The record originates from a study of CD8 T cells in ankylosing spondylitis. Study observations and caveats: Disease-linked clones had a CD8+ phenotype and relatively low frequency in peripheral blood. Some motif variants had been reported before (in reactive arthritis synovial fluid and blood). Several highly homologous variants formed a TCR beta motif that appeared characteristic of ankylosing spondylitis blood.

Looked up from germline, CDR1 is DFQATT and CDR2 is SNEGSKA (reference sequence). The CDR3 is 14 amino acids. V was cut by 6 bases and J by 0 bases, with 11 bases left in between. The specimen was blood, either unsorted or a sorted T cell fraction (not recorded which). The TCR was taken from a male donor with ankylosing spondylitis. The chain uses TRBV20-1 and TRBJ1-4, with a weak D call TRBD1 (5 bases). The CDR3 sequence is CSALTAATNEKLFF. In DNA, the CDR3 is TGCAGTGCGTTGACAGCAGCAACTAATGAAAAACTGTTTTTT.